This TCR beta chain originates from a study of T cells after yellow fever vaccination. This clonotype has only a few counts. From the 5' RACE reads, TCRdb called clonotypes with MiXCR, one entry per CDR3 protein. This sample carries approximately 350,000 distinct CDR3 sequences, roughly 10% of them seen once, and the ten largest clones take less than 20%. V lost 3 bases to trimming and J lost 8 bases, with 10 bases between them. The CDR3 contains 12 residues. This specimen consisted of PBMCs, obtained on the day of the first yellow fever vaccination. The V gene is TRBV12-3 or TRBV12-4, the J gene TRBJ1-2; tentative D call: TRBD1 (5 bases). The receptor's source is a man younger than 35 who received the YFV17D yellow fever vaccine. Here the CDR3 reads CASSFSQGGYTF. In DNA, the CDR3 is TGTGCCAGCAGTTTCAGTCAGGGAGGCTACACCTTC.